This T cell receptor (beta chain) appears in the sequencing data of a study of blood T cell repertoires in COVID-19. Assay: immunoSEQ multiplex PCR; the TCRdb copy retains only in-frame clones and omits some. Here the sample spans a few hundred thousand clones, 86% being singletons. There are 14 residues in the CDR3. Trimming left V 0 bases short and J 8 bases short, with 13 bases between. CDR1 and CDR2 from the germline V gene are LGHDT and YNNKEL (reference sequence). The TCR was taken from a man aged 30-40 years who had recovered from COVID-19. Sequencing was performed on peripheral blood. The chain recombines TRBV3-1 (or the pseudogene TRBV3-2) with TRBJ1-2; D gene unclear. CDR3 region: CASSQDSLSTGYTF. The DNA for the CDR3 is TGTGCCAGCAGCCAAGATAGCCTTTCGACCGGCTACACCTTC.